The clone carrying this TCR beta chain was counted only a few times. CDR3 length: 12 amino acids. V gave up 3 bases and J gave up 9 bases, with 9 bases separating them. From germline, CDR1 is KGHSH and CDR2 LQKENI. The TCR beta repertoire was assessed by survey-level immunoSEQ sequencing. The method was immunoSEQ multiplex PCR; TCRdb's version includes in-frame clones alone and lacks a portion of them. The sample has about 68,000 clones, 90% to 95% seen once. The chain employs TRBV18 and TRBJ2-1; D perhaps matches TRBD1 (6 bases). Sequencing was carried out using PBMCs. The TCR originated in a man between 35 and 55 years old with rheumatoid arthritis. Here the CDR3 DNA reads TGTGCCAGCTCACCTACAGGGACTGAGCAGTTCTTC. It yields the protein CASSPTGTEQFF.